These 9 T cell receptor beta chains were sequenced from one sample in a study of cytomegalovirus exposure and HLA in healthy donors. Only in-frame clones appear in the TCRdb table, and some are missing; sequencing was by immunoSEQ multiplex PCR. The sample contains about 160,000 clones, around 85% of which appear only once. The sample comprised PBMCs. Every receptor here comes from a woman aged 25 to 39 in good health and CMV-seronegative.

The rearrangement links TRBV19 to TRBJ1-1, with TRBD1 as a possible D gene (5 bases). V dropped 7 bases and J dropped 1 base, with 16 bases sitting between them. CDR1 LNHDA and CDR2 SQIVND come from the germline V gene (reference sequence). There are 15 residues in the CDR3. The CDR3 sequence: CASTSSGLANTEAFF. As DNA, the CDR3 is TGTGCCAGTACCTCGTCGGGGCTAGCGAACACTGAAGCTTTCTTT.

The genes are TRBV9 and TRBJ2-7, with 8 bases aligning to TRBD1. This CDR3 is built from 15 residues. The junction had 7 bases not matched to a gene; V was cut back by 0 bases and J by 5 bases. Germline V gives CDR1 SGDLS, CDR2 YYNGEE. The CDR3 sequence: CASSVEGQGYDEQYF. Here the CDR3 DNA reads TGTGCCAGCAGCGTAGAAGGACAGGGATACGACGAGCAGTACTTC. Complete variable domain (other parts from reference TRBV9 and TRBJ2-7): DSGVTQTPKHLITATGQRVTLRCSPRSGDLSVYWYQQSLDQGLQFLIQYYNGEERAKGNILERFSAQQFPDLHSELNLSSLELGDSALYFCASSVEGQGYDEQYFGPGTRLTVT.

A note on this clone: A junction boundary mismatches the germline segment, possibly from a read error. This chain links TRBV7-8 with TRBJ1-2; unclear D gene. The CDR3 runs 9 residues. Germline values: CDR1 SGHVS, CDR2 FQNEAQ. The CDR3 sequence: CASSLAEDF. As DNA, the CDR3 is TGTGCCAGCAGCTTAGCGGAGGACTTC.

This sequence joins TRBV29-1 and TRBJ2-3; D not certain. This CDR3 comprises 13 residues. CDR1 is SQVTM, CDR2 ANQGSEA, per germline. The ends were cut back, 3 bases at V and 3 bases at J, with 10 bases in the middle. The CDR3, as DNA: TGCAGCGTTGACAGGTTATTAACAGATACGCAGTATTTT. Amino acids: CSVDRLLTDTQYF.

This chain uses TRBV4-1 with TRBJ1-5; D perhaps matches TRBD1 (5 bases). Germline V lookup: CDR1 MGHRA, CDR2 YSYEKL. The CDR3 spans 13 residues. V lost 1 base and J 4 bases, leaving 5 bases between the germline ends. The CDR3 region has the DNA TGCGCCAGCAGCCAAGGACAGAATCAGCCCCAGCATTTT. It is translated as CASSQGQNQPQHF.

The rearrangement links TRBV6-5 to TRBJ1-1; D may be TRBD1 (5 bases). The ends were cut back, 0 bases at V and 2 bases at J, with 10 bases in the middle. The CDR3 runs 15 residues. Germline-derived CDR1 and CDR2 are MNHEY and SVGAGI. CDR3 protein: CASSYSGRANTEAFF. CDR3 DNA: TGTGCCAGCAGTTACTCGGGACGGGCAAACACTGAAGCTTTCTTT.

The chain joins TRBV7-9 to TRBJ1-2, with TRBD1 matching 10 bases. The CDR3 is made up of 15 amino acids. Germline V gene sequence: CDR1 SEHNR, CDR2 FQNEAQ (reference sequence). The V segment lost 5 bases and the J segment 4 bases; nucleotides outside the gene matches: 7. The CDR3 sequence: CASSGEDRGVYGYTF. The CDR3 region has the DNA TGTGCCAGCAGCGGGGAGGACAGGGGGGTCTATGGCTACACCTTC.

This clone was seen a single time. The chain links TRBV4-3 to TRBJ2-7, with D possibly being TRBD1 (6 bases). CDR1 and CDR2 (germline): LGHNA, YSLEER. The CDR3 consists of 15 residues. Trimming cost V 0 bases and J 4 bases, with 13 bases left between them. CDR3 in DNA: TGCGCCAGCAGCCAAGATAGGGGGACGGATTACGAGCAGTACTTC. Translating it yields CASSQDRGTDYEQYF.

The chain has TRBV5-4 and TRBJ1-2; D might be TRBD1 (6 bases). There are 14 residues in the CDR3. V was clipped by 2 bases and J by 0 bases, with 8 bases between them. From germline, CDR1 is SGHNT and CDR2 YYREEE (reference sequence). DNA for the CDR3: TGTGCCAGCAGCTTCCGGACAGCTAACTATGGCTACACCTTC. Its translation: CASSFRTANYGYTF.